Below, 17 T cell receptor beta chains from the same sample are listed, as sequenced in a study of T cells in Graves' hyperthyroidism and ophthalmopathy. Regions amplified from RNA transcripts were the TCR beta CDR3 regions. With the HTBI primer set, the TCR CDR3 went through a first round of RT-PCR. In TCRdb, the multiplex PCR reads were re-called with MiXCR into one record per CDR3 protein. The sample lists about 380,000 distinct CDR3 sequences, about 13% occurring once. Sequenced: blood. These receptors originate from a man under 40 with Graves' hyperthyroidism that later progressed to Graves' ophthalmopathy.

This clonotype was observed a few times. The V and J genes are TRBV3-1 and TRBJ1-6, with no clear D. This CDR3 contains 15 residues. The germline gives CDR1 LGHDT, CDR2 YNNKEL (reference sequence). V dropped 1 base and J dropped 9 bases, with 13 bases sitting between them. This chain's CDR3 is CASSQGWVSRSPLHF. The CDR3 DNA reads as TGTGCCAGCAGCCAAGGGTGGGTGTCGCGTTCACCCCTCCACTTT.

This clonotype was seen repeatedly, ten times or more. The V and J genes are TRBV28 and TRBJ1-4; 7 bases fit TRBD1. CDR3 length equals 14 residues. V gave up 4 bases and J gave up 2 bases; unmatched junction bases: 1. Germline assignment: CDR1 MDHEN and CDR2 SYDVKM. The CDR3 DNA sequence: TGTGCCAGCAGTTCAGGGGGGACTAATGAAAAACTGTTTTTT. It translates to CASSSGGTNEKLFF.

The CDR3 DNA sequence: TGTGCCAGCAGTCTATGGGGAGATCCGGGGGCTGAAGCTTTCTTT. This codes for CASSLWGDPGAEAFF. The V and J genes are TRBV9 and TRBJ1-1, with a tentative D call TRBD1 (5 bases). Germline assignment: CDR1 SGDLS and CDR2 YYNGEE. The ends were cut back, 5 bases at V and 6 bases at J, with 20 bases in the middle. The CDR3 runs to 15 residues.

This clonotype was recorded many times. This CDR3 is CASSSFGQTATGANVLTF. DNA for the CDR3: TGTGCCAGCAGCTCCTTTGGACAGACAGCCACTGGGGCCAACGTCCTGACTTTC. The V call is TRBV28, the J call TRBJ2-6; tentative D call: TRBD1 (6 bases). Trimming removed 6 bases from V and 2 bases from J, with 20 bases in between. The CDR3 contains 18 residues. Germline values: CDR1 MDHEN, CDR2 SYDVKM. The whole variable domain, filled in from reference TRBV28 and TRBJ2-6, reads DVKVTQSSRYLVKRTGEKVFLECVQDMDHENMFWYRQDPGLGLRLIYFSYDVKMKEKGDIPEGYSVSREKKERFSLILESASTNQTSMYLCASSSFGQTATGANVLTFGAGSRLTVL.

This clonotype was found a few times. The gene calls are TRBV27 and TRBJ1-4; 8 positions agree with TRBD1. Germline CDR1 reads MNHEY; CDR2 reads SMNVEV (reference sequence). CDR3 length equals 15 residues. Trimming took 5 bases from V and 4 from J; bases not matched to a gene: 6. The CDR3 nucleotides are TGTGCCAGCAGTAGAAGACAGGGGTTTAATGAAAAACTGTTTTTT. Translating gives CASSRRQGFNEKLFF.

V usage is TRBV19 and J usage is TRBJ2-1; TRBD2 matches 9 bases. The germline gives CDR1 LNHDA, CDR2 SQIVND (reference sequence). With V trimmed by 4 bases and J by 4 bases, 8 bases remained unmatched. This CDR3 region has 16 residues. CDR3 sequence (DNA): TGTGCCAGTAGTACCCGCGCTAGCGGGGTTTACAATGAGCAGTTCTTC. It codes for CASSTRASGVYNEQFF.

This clonotype has only a few counts. This chain links TRBV28 with TRBJ2-1; 7 positions agree with TRBD2. The trim removed 5 bases at V and 5 bases at J, leaving 6 bases unmatched. Germline CDR1 is MDHEN and CDR2 is SYDVKM. The CDR3 has 14 amino acids. CDR3 in amino acids: CASSPRGYHNEQFF. CDR3 coding DNA: TGTGCCAGCAGTCCGCGGGGGTACCACAATGAGCAGTTCTTC. Full variable domain (rest looked up from reference TRBV28 and TRBJ2-1): DVKVTQSSRYLVKRTGEKVFLECVQDMDHENMFWYRQDPGLGLRLIYFSYDVKMKEKGDIPEGYSVSREKKERFSLILESASTNQTSMYLCASSPRGYHNEQFFGPGTRLTVL.

A note on this clonotype: The junction departs from germline at one end; a sequencing error may be responsible. The chain has TRBV9 and TRBJ2-1; 9 nucleotides align to TRBD1. CDR3 length: 15 amino acids. Per the germline V gene, CDR1 is SGDLS and CDR2 is YYNGEE. Here the CDR3 reads CASSVVQGAYNGQFF. The CDR3 nucleotides are TGTGCCAGCAGCGTGGTACAGGGGGCCTACAATGGGCAGTTCTTC. Together with reference TRBV9 and TRBJ2-1, the CDR3 gives the full variable domain: DSGVTQTPKHLITATGQRVTLRCSPRSGDLSVYWYQQSLDQGLQFLIQYYNGEERAKGNILERFSAQQFPDLHSELNLSSLELGDSALYFCASSVVQGAYNGQFFGPGTRLTVL.

This clonotype came up a few times. This chain joins TRBV6-1 and TRBJ2-5; 11 bases match TRBD2. V dropped 7 bases and J dropped 4; count of bases not matched to a gene: 2. There are 13 residues in the CDR3. CDR1 MNHNS and CDR2 SASEGT come from the germline V gene. This CDR3 is CASIGLAGETQYF. The CDR3 region has the DNA TGTGCCAGCATTGGACTAGCGGGAGAGACCCAGTACTTC.

The chain carries TRBV4-1 and TRBJ1-4, with TRBD1 matching over 8 bases. V dropped 0 bases and J dropped 7; count of bases not matched to a gene: 7. The CDR3 runs to 16 residues. In germline, CDR1 is MGHRA, CDR2 YSYEKL. CDR3 region: CASSQDPGTGSEKLFF. For the CDR3, the DNA is TGCGCCAGCAGCCAAGATCCCGGGACAGGAAGTGAAAAACTGTTTTTT.

This clonotype was counted many times. J is TRBJ2-5 and V is TRBV11-2; the match to TRBD2 covers 9 bases. The V gene end was trimmed by 2 bases and the J gene end by 3 bases; junction bases not matched to a gene: 10. This CDR3 contains 17 residues. Germline V lookup: CDR1 SGHAT, CDR2 FQNNGV. The DNA of the CDR3 is TGTGCCAGCAGCTTACTTATGAGCGGGGGGCTTAAAGAGACCCAGTACTTC. Translation: CASSLLMSGGLKETQYF. Combining the CDR3 with reference TRBV11-2 and TRBJ2-5 gives the whole variable domain EAGVAQSPRYKIIEKRQSVAFWCNPISGHATLYWYQQILGQGPKLLIQFQNNGVVDDSQLPKDRFSAERLKGVDSTLKIQPAKLEDSAVYLCASSLLMSGGLKETQYFGPGTRLLVL.

This clonotype occurred a few times. V usage is TRBV15 and J usage is TRBJ2-7; tentatively, D is TRBD1 (6 bases). This CDR3 spans 14 amino acids. The V end lost 1 base, the J end lost 4 bases, and 11 bases lay between the germline ends. Germline V gene data show CDR1 as LNHNV and CDR2 as YYDKDF (reference sequence). CDR3 DNA sequence: TGTGCCACCAGCAGAGGCAGGGGTGGGTACGAGCAGTACTTC. Its translation: CATSRGRGGYEQYF.

This clonotype was seen many times. The gene calls are TRBV7-9 and TRBJ2-5; D remains unclear. This CDR3 has 15 amino acids. Germline assignment: CDR1 SEHNR and CDR2 FQNEAQ (reference sequence). V was trimmed by 3 bases and J by 5 bases, leaving 16 bases between them. The CDR3 DNA is TGTGCCAGCAGCTTTTTAGGCCCTATGCGGGAGACCCAGTACTTC. This encodes CASSFLGPMRETQYF.

This clonotype showed up many times. The chain joins TRBV2 to TRBJ1-1; unclear D gene. CDR1 is SNHLY and CDR2 is FYNNEI in the germline V gene. Between the trimmed V and J ends, which lost 0 bases and 8 bases, there was a span of 7 bases. This CDR3 comprises 12 residues. The CDR3 coding sequence is TGTGCCAGCAGTGAAGCGCTCAGGGAAGCTTTCTTT. It encodes CASSEALREAFF. The complete variable domain, with remaining parts taken from reference TRBV2 and TRBJ1-1, reads EPEVTQTPSHQVTQMGQEVILRCVPISNHLYFYWYRQILGQKVEFLVSFYNNEISEKSEIFDDQFSVERPDGSNFTLKIRSTKLEDSAMYFCASSEALREAFFGQGTRLTVV.

As to this clonotype: A read error may explain this, as a much larger clone is one base away. The V call is TRBV28, the J call TRBJ1-2; 7 nucleotides agree with TRBD1. The V gene's germline CDR1 is MDHEN and CDR2 SYDVKM. This CDR3 is 16 amino acids long. The CDR3 loop is CTSTLDSTGTINGYTF. As DNA, the CDR3 is TGTACCAGCACCCTGGATTCGACAGGGACCATCAATGGCTACACCTTC.

This clonotype was detected a few times. V is TRBV5-6 and J is TRBJ1-5; TRBD1 is a possible D gene (6 bases). With 4 bases removed from V and 9 bases from J, the gap between germline ends came to 14 bases. Germline CDR1 and CDR2: SGHDT and YYEEEE. The CDR3 has 13 residues. The CDR3 reads CASSRGTFGPQHF. In DNA, the CDR3 is TGTGCCAGCAGCAGGGGGACCTTTGGGCCCCAGCATTTT.

Ten or more counts support this clonotype. The rearrangement uses TRBV5-1 and TRBJ1-1; 9 bases fit TRBD1. The junction had 11 bases not matched to a gene; V was cut back by 6 bases and J by 5 bases. The CDR3 spans 15 residues. In germline, CDR1 is SGHRS, CDR2 YFSETQ. CDR3 sequence reads: CASTQSTGGWTEAFF. The CDR3 nucleotides read TGCGCCAGCACCCAATCGACAGGGGGGTGGACTGAAGCTTTCTTT. Looking up the rest from reference TRBV5-1 and TRBJ1-1 gives the full variable domain: KAGVTQTPRYLIKTRGQQVTLSCSPISGHRSVSWYQQTPGQGLQFLFEYFSETQRNKGNFPGRFSGRQFSNSRSEMNVSTLELGDSALYLCASTQSTGGWTEAFFGQGTRLTVV.